The 5 T cell receptor beta chains below all came from one sample that was sequenced in a study of blood T cell repertoires in COVID-19. Here immunoSEQ multiplex PCR was the method, and the copy in TCRdb shows in-frame clones only, minus some. The sample has around 120,000 clones, about 78% seen once. Sequencing used peripheral blood. These receptors originate from a man aged 65-85 years with acute or convalescent COVID-19.

J is TRBJ1-4 and V is TRBV7-6, with D hard to call. Looked up from germline, CDR1 is SGHVS and CDR2 is FNYEAQ. CDR3 length: 17 amino acids. V was shortened by 2 bases and J by 1 base, with 14 bases between the two germline ends. The CDR3 loop reads CASSLPPSLGTNEKLFF. CDR3 nucleotide sequence: TGTGCCAGCAGCTTACCCCCCTCGCTCGGAACTAATGAAAAACTGTTTTTT.

The V call is TRBV9, the J call TRBJ1-6; no clear D. The CDR3 runs to 13 residues. V lost 3 bases, J lost 7 bases, and 8 bases lay in between. The germline CDR1 and CDR2 sequences are SGDLS and YYNGEE. CDR3 amino acids: CASSETANSPLHF. The CDR3, as DNA: TGTGCCAGCAGCGAAACAGCAAATTCACCCCTCCACTTT.

This clone is a singleton in its sample. J is TRBJ2-3 and V is TRBV9; TRBD2 matches 7 bases. The CDR3 is 16 amino acids. Germline assignment: CDR1 SGDLS and CDR2 YYNGEE. The trim removed 3 bases at V and 0 bases at J, leaving 7 bases unmatched. The CDR3 DNA follows: TGTGCCAGCAGCGCCCCGCGGGGGAGAAGCACAGATACGCAGTATTTT. Translating it yields CASSAPRGRSTDTQYF.

The rearrangement joins TRBV19 to TRBJ1-4; 7 bases fit TRBD1. Germline CDR1 reads LNHDA; CDR2 reads SQIVND (reference sequence). This CDR3 has 16 residues. J gave up 3 bases and V 7 bases, and 11 bases lay outside the gene matches. This CDR3 reads CASKLRGGAANEKLFF. CDR3 DNA sequence: TGTGCCAGTAAGTTGCGAGGGGGCGCAGCTAATGAAAAACTGTTTTTT.

This clone showed up just a few times. This chain links TRBV6-5 with TRBJ1-1; D call uncertain. The CDR3 is 15 amino acids. CDR1 and CDR2 from the germline V gene are MNHEY and SVGAGI. V was cut by 0 bases and J by 0 bases, with 8 bases left in between. The CDR3 region is CASSYSAGLNTEAFF. For the CDR3, the DNA is TGTGCCAGCAGTTACTCGGCGGGGTTGAACACTGAAGCTTTCTTT.